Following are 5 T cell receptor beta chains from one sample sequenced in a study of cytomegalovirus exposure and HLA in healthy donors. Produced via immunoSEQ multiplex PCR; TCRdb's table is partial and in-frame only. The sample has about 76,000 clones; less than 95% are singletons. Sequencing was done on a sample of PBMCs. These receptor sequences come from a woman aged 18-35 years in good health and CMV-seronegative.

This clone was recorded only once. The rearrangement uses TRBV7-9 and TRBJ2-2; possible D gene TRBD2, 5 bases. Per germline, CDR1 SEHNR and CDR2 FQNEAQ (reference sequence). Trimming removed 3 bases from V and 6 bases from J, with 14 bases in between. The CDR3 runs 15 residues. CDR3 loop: CASSLYTSRAGELFF. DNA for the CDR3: TGTGCCAGCAGCTTGTACACTAGTCGGGCCGGGGAGCTGTTTTTT.

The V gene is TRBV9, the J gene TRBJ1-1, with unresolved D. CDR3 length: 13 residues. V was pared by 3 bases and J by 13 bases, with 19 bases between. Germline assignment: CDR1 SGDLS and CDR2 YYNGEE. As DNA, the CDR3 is TGTGCCAGCAGCGACGGTCGGGATTTGCCATGTTTCTTT. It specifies CASSDGRDLPCFF.

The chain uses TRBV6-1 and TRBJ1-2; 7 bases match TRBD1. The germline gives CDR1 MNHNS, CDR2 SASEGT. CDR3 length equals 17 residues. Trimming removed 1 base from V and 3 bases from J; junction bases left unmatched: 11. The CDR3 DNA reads TGTGCCAGCAGTGAAGACGACAGGGAGGAAACTTACTATGGCTACACCTTC. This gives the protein CASSEDDREETYYGYTF.

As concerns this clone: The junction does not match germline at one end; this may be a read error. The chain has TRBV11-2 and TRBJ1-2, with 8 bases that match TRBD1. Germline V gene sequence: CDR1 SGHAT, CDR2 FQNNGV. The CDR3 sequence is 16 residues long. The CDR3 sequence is CASRLPARQGSYGYTF. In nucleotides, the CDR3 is TGTGCCAGCCGCTTACCCGCCCGACAGGGGAGCTATGGCTACACCTTC.

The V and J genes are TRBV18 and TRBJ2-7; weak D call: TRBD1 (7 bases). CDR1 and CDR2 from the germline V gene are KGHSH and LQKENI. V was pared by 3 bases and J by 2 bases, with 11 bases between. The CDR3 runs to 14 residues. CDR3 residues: CASSPGGGTYEQYF. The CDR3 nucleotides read TGTGCCAGCTCACCCGGAGGGGGCACCTACGAGCAGTACTTC.